This T cell receptor beta chain was obtained from a study of OX40 agonist ivuxolimab in advanced cancers. Repertoires were generated with immunoSEQ multiplex PCR, while TCRdb's copy carries only in-frame clones and drops some. Of about 48,000 clones listed, approximately 84% were seen once; the top ten hold 9% to 10%. The length of the CDR3 is 14 residues. Losses at the gene ends were 4 bases for V and 4 bases for J; bases not matched to a gene: 8. Germline-derived CDR1 and CDR2 are SGHRS and YFSETQ. This clone was observed once. The TCR originated in an adult with an advanced solid tumor such as melanoma, head and neck, liver or kidney cancer. The V call is TRBV5-1, the J call TRBJ2-7; 7 bases agree with TRBD2. The sample in question was CD4+ or CD8+ T cells sorted from blood, obtained in a trial of the OX40 agonist ivuxolimab. CDR3 residues: CASSPAGAGYEQYF. The CDR3 DNA follows: TGCGCCAGCAGCCCCGCTGGAGCGGGATACGAGCAGTACTTC. The entire variable domain, with the rest obtained from reference TRBV5-1 and TRBJ2-7, is as follows: KAGVTQTPRYLIKTRGQQVTLSCSPISGHRSVSWYQQTPGQGLQFLFEYFSETQRNKGNFPGRFSGRQFSNSRSEMNVSTLELGDSALYLCASSPAGAGYEQYFGPGTRLTVT.